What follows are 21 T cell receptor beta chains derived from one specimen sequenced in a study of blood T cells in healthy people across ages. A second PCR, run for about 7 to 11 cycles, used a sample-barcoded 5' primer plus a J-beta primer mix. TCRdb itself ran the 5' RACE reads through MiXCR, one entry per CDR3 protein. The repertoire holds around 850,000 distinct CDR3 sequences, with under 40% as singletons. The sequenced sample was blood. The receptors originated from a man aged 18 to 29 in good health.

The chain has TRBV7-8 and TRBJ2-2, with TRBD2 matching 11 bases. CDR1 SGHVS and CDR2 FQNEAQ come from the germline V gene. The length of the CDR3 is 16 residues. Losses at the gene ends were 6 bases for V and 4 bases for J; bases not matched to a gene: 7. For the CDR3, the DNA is TGTGCCAGCAGTCCGAAAGGACTAGCGGGCACCGGGGAGCTGTTTTTT. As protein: CASSPKGLAGTGELFF.

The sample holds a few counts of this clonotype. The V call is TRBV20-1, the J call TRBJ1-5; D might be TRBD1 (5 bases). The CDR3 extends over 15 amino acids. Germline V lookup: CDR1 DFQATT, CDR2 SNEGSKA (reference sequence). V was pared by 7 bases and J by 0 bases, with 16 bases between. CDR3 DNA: TGCAGTGGAGTCCGCAGGGACCATAGCAATCAGCCCCAGCATTTT. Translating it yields CSGVRRDHSNQPQHF.

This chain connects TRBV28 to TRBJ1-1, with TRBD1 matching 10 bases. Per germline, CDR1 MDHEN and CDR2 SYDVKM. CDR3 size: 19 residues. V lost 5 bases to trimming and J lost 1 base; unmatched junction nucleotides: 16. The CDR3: CASSPPRARDRGQNTEAFF. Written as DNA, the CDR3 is TGTGCCAGCAGTCCACCTAGGGCCCGGGACAGGGGCCAGAACACTGAAGCTTTCTTT.

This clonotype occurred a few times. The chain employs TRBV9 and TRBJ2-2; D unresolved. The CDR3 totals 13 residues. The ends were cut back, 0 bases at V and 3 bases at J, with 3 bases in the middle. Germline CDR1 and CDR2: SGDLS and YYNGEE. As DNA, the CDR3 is TGTGCCAGCAGCGTAGAAGACACCGGGGAGCTGTTTTTT. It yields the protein CASSVEDTGELFF. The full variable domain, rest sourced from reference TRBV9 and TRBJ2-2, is DSGVTQTPKHLITATGQRVTLRCSPRSGDLSVYWYQQSLDQGLQFLIQYYNGEERAKGNILERFSAQQFPDLHSELNLSSLELGDSALYFCASSVEDTGELFFGEGSRLTVL.

CDR3 amino acids: CSAPRQGTGEQYF. DNA for the CDR3: TGCAGTGCCCCCAGACAGGGGACAGGCGAGCAGTACTTC. The chain uses TRBV20-1 and TRBJ2-7; TRBD1 agrees at 8 bases. There are 13 residues in the CDR3. Germline-derived CDR1 and CDR2 are DFQATT and SNEGSKA (reference sequence). With 6 bases clipped from V and 6 bases from J, the junction kept 10 bases outside the gene matches.

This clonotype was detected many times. The CDR3 protein is CASSPRGPLGTDTQYF. The CDR3 DNA sequence: TGCGCCAGCAGCCCCCGGGGACCCCTCGGGACAGATACGCAGTATTTT. This sequence joins TRBV5-1 and TRBJ2-3; the D call may be TRBD1 or TRBD2 (5 bases each). CDR1 and CDR2 from the germline V gene are SGHRS and YFSETQ. The V end was cut by 4 bases, the J end by 3 bases, with 18 bases between. CDR3 length: 16 amino acids.

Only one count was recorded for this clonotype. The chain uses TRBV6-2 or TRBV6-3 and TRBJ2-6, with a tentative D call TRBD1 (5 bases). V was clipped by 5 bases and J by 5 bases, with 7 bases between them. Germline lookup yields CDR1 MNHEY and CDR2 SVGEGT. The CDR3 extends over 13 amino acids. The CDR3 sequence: CASSDSRANVLTF. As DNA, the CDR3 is TGTGCCAGCAGTGACAGCAGGGCCAACGTCCTGACTTTC.

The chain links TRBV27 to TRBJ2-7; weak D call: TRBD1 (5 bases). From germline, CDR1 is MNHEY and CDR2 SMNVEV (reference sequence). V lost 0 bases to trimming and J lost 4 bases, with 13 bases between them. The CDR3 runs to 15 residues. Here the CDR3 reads CASSLSAGKMYEQYF. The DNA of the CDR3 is TGTGCCAGCAGTTTATCGGCAGGGAAAATGTACGAGCAGTACTTC.

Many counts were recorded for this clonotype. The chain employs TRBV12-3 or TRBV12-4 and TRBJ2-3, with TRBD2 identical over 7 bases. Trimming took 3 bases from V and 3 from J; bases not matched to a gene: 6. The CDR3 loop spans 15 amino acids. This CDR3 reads CASSFPRGSTDTQYF. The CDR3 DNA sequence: TGTGCCAGCAGTTTTCCGCGGGGGTCGACAGATACGCAGTATTTT.

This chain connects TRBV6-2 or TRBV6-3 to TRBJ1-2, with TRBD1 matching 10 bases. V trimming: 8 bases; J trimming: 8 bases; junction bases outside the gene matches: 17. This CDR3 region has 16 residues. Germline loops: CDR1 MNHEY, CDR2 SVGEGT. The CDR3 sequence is CASRLLTGGAVEGYTF. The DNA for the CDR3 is TGTGCCAGCCGTCTCCTGACAGGGGGCGCCGTCGAAGGCTACACCTTC.

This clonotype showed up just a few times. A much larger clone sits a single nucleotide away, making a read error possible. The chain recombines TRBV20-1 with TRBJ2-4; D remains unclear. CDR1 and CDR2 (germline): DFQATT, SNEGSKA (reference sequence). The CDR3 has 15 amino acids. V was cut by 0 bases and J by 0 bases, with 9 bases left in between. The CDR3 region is CSARDVRLAKNIQYF. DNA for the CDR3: TGCAGTGCTAGAGATGTAAGGCTAGCCAAAAACATTCAGTACTTC.

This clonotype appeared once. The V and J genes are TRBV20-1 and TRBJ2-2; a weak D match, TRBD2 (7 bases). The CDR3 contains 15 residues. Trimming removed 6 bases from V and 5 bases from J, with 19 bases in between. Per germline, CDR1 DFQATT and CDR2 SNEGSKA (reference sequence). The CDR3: CSAPKGGFGTGELFF. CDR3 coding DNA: TGCAGTGCGCCGAAGGGGGGGTTCGGAACCGGGGAGCTGTTTTTT.

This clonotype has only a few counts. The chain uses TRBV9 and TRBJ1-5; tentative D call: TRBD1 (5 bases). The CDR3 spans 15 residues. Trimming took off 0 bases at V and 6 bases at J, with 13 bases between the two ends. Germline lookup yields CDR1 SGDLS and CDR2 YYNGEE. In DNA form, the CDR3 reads TGTGCCAGCAGCGTAGGGGAGGGCGGGGGTCAGCCCCAGCATTTT. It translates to CASSVGEGGGQPQHF. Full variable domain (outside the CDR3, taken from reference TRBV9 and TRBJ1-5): DSGVTQTPKHLITATGQRVTLRCSPRSGDLSVYWYQQSLDQGLQFLIQYYNGEERAKGNILERFSAQQFPDLHSELNLSSLELGDSALYFCASSVGEGGGQPQHFGDGTRLSIL.

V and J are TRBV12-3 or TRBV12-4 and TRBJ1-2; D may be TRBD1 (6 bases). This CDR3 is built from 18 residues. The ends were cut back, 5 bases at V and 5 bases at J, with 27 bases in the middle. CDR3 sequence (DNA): TGTGCCAGCAGTCGGAAGGACAGTCCTGCAGGAGGTATATATGGCTACACCTTC. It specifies CASSRKDSPAGGIYGYTF.

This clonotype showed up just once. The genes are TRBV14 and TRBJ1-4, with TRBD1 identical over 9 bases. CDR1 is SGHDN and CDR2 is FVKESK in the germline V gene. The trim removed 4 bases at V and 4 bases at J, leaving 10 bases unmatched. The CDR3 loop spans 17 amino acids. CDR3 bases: TGTGCCAGCAGCCCCTCGGACAGGGGCGACCTTAATGAAAAACTGTTTTTT. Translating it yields CASSPSDRGDLNEKLFF. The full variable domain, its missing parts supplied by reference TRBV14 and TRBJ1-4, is EAGVTQFPSHSVIEKGQTVTLRCDPISGHDNLYWYRRVMGKEIKFLLHFVKESKQDESGMPNNRFLAERTGGTYSTLKVQPAELEDSGVYFCASSPSDRGDLNEKLFFGSGTQLSVL.

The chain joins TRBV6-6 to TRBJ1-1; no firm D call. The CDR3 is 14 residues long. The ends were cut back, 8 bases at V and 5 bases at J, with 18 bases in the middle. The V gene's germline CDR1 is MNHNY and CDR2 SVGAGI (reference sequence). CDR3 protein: CASQAGPSGTEAFF. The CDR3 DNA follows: TGTGCCAGCCAAGCCGGGCCTTCGGGTACTGAAGCTTTCTTT.

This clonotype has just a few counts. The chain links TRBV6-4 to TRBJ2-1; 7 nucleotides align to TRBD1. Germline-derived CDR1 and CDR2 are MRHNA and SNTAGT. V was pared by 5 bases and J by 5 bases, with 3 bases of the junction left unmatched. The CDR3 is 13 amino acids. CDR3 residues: CASSTGQNNEQFF. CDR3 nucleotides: TGTGCCAGCAGTACGGGACAGAACAATGAGCAGTTCTTC.

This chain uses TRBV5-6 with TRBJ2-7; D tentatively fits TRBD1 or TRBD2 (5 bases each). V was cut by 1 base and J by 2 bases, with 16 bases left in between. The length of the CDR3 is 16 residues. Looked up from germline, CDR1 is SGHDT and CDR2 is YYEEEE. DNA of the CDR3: TGTGCCAGCAGCTTGCGGCCTTGGGACGGAACCTACGAGCAGTACTTC. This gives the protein CASSLRPWDGTYEQYF. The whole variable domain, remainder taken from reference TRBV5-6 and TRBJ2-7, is DAGVTQSPTHLIKTRGQQVTLRCSPKSGHDTVSWYQQALGQGPQFIFQYYEEEERQRGNFPDRFSGHQFPNYSSELNVNALLLGDSALYLCASSLRPWDGTYEQYFGPGTRLTVT.

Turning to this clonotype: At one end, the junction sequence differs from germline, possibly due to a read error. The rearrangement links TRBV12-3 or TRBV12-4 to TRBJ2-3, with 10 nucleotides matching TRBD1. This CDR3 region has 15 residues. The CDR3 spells CASSADRGFTDMQYF. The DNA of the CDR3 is TGTGCTAGCAGTGCGGACAGGGGGTTCACAGATATGCAGTATTTT.

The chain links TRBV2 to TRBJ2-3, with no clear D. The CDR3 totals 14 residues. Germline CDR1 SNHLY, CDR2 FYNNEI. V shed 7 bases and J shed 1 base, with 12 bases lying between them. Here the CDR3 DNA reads TGTGCCAGCAAGAGTAGCTCGGGCACAGATACGCAGTATTTT. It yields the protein CASKSSSGTDTQYF.

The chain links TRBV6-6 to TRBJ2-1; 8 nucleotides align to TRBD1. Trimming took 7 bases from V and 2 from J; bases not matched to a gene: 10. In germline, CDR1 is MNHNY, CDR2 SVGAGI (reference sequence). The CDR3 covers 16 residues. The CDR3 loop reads CASIKTGQGTYNEQFF. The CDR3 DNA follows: TGTGCCAGCATCAAGACCGGACAGGGCACCTACAATGAGCAGTTCTTC.